This record concerns one T cell receptor (beta chain) sequence. Assay: immunoSEQ multiplex PCR; the TCRdb copy retains only in-frame clones and omits some. Of tens of thousands of clones in the sample, roughly 85% were seen once. The record originates from a study of OX40 agonist ivuxolimab in advanced cancers. Overall study: A history of anti-PD-1, anti-PD-L1 or anti-CTLA-4 therapy was acceptable, and over 30% had some.

The V gene's germline CDR1 is SGHRS and CDR2 YFSETQ. The junction had 3 bases not matched to a gene; V was cut back by 4 bases and J by 7 bases. The length of the CDR3 is 12 residues. The V gene is TRBV5-1, the J gene TRBJ1-2, with 8 bases lining up with TRBD1. This receptor was identified in an adult with an advanced solid tumor such as melanoma, head and neck, liver or kidney cancer. The sequences come from CD4+ or CD8+ T cells sorted from blood, collected in a trial of the OX40 agonist ivuxolimab. CDR3 bases: TGCGCCAGCAGCCCGGGACAGGCTGGCTACACCTTC. Its protein is CASSPGQAGYTF.